This T cell receptor beta chain was sequenced in a study of blood T cell repertoires in COVID-19 (TCRdb year 2020). General notes on the study: Collaborator samples came from the United States, Italy and Spain and covered acute and convalescent phases of COVID-19. The material from the prospective study consisted of cDNA or gDNA derived from T cells, B-cell-depleted T cells, or PBMCs. The dataset comprised deeply sampled blood TCRbeta repertoires from subjects exposed to, actively infected with, or recovered from COVID-19. A freely available public database, intended as a resource for researchers studying the immune response to SARS-CoV-2, is where the repertoires were released. The samples were drawn from two sources: the first 160 participants of the ongoing ImmuneRACE study, and fewer than 1,500 subjects contributed by 6 global collaborators. The sample metadata nearly always contained a de-identified subject ID, COVID-19 status, age in years and sex. Where available, HLA class I and class II types were taken from metadata supplied by the sample provider and were not determined by assay-based typing.

TCRbeta CDR3 regions were amplified from genomic DNA using the immunoSEQ Assay, a bias-controlled multiplex PCR. The source study handled its data this way. Nucleated cell counts per sample were estimated from amplification of reference gene primers within the assay. Sequence reads were collapsed and filtered to measure the absolute abundance of every unique TCRbeta CDR3 rearrangement. For each sample, productive Simpson clonality was calculated as the square root of Simpson's diversity index across productive rearrangements. TCRdb took this table from immuneACCESS and kept in-frame rearrangements with V and J called. Such tables lack part of the clones; where checked against another copy, unresolved V genes explain under half of the gap, and the rest is unexplained. The V and J calls and clone size are taken from that table; D and trimming were inferred from the DNA. This sample lists about 100,000 clones; 85% were detected once. The top ten hold 13% of the sample.

With respect to this clone: The clone's antigen remains unknown. No qualities accompany the bases; no much larger clone lies one base away.

The collaborating institutions used their own protocols to collect whole blood in K2EDTA tubes. For TCRbeta analysis, collaborators shipped samples in one of three forms: frozen whole blood, isolated PBMCs, or DNA extracted from either of those sample types. Results and caveats for the whole study, not just this receptor: How much clinical and demographic metadata was included differed by source and by participant, and the metadata was provided uncurated.

Sequences LGHDT (CDR1) and YNNKEL (CDR2) are obtained from the germline V gene (reference sequence). Ends trimmed: V by 3 bases, J by 6 bases; bases unmatched to a gene: 5. The CDR3 starts with the cysteine, ends with the phenylalanine, and has 14 residues. The DNA shown is the 42-base CDR3, in frame from base 1. What was sequenced was peripheral blood. This sequence uses TRBV3-1 (or the pseudogene TRBV3-2) and TRBJ2-7; 10 central bases correspond to TRBD2. The receptor comes from a man aged 50 to 59 with active or convalescent COVID-19. In nucleotides, the sequence is TGTGCCAGCAGCCAGCTAGCGGGAGTACCCGAGCAGTACTTC. This translates into CASSQLAGVPEQYF.